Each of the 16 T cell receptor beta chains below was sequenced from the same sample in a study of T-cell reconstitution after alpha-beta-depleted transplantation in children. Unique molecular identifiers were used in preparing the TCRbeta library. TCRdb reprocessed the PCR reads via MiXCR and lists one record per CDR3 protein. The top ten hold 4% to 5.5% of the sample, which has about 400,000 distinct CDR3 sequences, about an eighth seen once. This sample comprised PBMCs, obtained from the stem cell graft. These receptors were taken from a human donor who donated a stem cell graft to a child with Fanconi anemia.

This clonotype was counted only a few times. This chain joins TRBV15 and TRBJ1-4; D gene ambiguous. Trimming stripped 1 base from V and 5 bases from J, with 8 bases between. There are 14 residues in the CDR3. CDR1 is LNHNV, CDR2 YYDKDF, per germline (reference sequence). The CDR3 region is CATSRVSLNEKLFF. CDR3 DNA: TGTGCCACCAGCAGAGTCAGCCTGAATGAAAAACTGTTTTTT. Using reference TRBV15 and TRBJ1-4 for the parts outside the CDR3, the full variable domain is DAMVIQNPRYQVTQFGKPVTLSCSQTLNHNVMYWYQQKSSQAPKLLFHYYDKDFNNEADTPDNFQSRRPNTSFCFLDIRSPGLGDTAMYLCATSRVSLNEKLFFGSGTQLSVL.

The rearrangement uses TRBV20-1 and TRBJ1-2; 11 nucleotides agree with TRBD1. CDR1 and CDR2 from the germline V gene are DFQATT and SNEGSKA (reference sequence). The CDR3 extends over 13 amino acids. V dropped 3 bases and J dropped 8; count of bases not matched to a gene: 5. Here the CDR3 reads CSARDRGRGGYTF. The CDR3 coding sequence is TGCAGTGCTAGGGACAGGGGGCGAGGGGGCTACACCTTC.

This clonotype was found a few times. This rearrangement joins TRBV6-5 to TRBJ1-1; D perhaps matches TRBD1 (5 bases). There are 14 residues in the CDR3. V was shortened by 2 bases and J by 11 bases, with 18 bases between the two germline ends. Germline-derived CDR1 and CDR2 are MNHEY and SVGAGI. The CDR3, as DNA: TGTGCCAGCAGTTACGATCGGGGGGGAATCGGGGCTTTCTTT. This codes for CASSYDRGGIGAFF.

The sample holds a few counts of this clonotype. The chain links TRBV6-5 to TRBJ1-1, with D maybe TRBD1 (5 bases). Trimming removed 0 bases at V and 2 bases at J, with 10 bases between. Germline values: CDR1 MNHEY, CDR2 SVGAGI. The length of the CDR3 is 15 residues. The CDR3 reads CASSYSMGRNTEAFF. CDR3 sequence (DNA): TGTGCCAGCAGTTACTCGATGGGGCGTAACACTGAAGCTTTCTTT.

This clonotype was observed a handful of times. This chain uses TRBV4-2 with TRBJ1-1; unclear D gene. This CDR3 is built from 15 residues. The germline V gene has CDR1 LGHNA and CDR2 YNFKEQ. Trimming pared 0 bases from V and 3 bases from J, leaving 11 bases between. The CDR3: CASSQEIVEYTEAFF. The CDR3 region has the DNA TGTGCCAGCAGCCAAGAGATAGTTGAGTACACTGAAGCTTTCTTT.

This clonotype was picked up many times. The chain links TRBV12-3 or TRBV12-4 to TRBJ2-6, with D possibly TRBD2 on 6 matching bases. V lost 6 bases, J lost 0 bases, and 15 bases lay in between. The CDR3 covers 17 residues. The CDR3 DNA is TGTGCCAGCAGGCCCAACCCGGGAGTCTCTGGGGCCAACGTCCTGACTTTC. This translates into CASRPNPGVSGANVLTF.

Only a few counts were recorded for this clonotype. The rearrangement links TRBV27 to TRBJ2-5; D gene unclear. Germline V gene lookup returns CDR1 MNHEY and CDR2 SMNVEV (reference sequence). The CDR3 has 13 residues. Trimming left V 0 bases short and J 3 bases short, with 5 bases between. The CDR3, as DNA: TGTGCCAGCAGTTTATCGTGGGAAGAGACCCAGTACTTC. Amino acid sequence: CASSLSWEETQYF.

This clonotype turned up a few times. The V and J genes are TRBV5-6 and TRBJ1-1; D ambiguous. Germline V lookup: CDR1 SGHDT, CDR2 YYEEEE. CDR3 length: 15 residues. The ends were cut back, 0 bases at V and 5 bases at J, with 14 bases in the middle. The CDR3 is CASSLGLQRTTEAFF. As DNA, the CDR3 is TGTGCCAGCAGCTTGGGACTACAGCGAACAACTGAAGCTTTCTTT. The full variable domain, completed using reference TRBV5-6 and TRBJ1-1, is DAGVTQSPTHLIKTRGQQVTLRCSPKSGHDTVSWYQQALGQGPQFIFQYYEEEERQRGNFPDRFSGHQFPNYSSELNVNALLLGDSALYLCASSLGLQRTTEAFFGQGTRLTVV.

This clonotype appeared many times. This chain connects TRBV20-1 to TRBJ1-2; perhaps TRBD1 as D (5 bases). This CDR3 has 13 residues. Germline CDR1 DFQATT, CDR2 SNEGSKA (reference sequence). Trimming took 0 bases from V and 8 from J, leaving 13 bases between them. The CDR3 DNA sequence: TGCAGTGCTAGAGATCTAGGGGAGGGCGGCTACACCTTC. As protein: CSARDLGEGGYTF.

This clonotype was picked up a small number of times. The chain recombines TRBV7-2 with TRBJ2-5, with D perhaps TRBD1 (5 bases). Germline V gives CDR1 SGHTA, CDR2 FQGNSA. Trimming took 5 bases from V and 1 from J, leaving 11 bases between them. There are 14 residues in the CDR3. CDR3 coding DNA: TGTGCCAGCAGCCCGAGCAGGGTCCAAGAGACCCAGTACTTC. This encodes CASSPSRVQETQYF.

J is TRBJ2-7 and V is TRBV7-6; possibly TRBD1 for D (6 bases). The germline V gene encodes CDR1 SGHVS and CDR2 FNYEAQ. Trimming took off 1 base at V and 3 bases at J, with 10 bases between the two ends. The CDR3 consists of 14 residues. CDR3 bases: TGTGCCAGCAGCTTAGGGACAGCAGACTACGAGCAGTACTTC. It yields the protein CASSLGTADYEQYF.

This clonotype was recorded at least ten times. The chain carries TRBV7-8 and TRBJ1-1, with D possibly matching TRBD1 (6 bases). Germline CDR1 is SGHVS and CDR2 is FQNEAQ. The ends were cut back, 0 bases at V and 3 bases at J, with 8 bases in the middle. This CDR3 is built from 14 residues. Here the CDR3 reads CASSLAEGDTEAFF. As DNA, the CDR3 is TGTGCCAGCAGCTTAGCAGAGGGGGACACTGAAGCTTTCTTT.

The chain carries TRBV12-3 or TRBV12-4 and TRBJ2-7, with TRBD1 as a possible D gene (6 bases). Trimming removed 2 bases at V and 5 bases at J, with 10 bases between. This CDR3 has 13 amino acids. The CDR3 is CASSLNRVDEQYF. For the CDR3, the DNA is TGTGCCAGCAGTTTAAACAGGGTGGACGAGCAGTACTTC.

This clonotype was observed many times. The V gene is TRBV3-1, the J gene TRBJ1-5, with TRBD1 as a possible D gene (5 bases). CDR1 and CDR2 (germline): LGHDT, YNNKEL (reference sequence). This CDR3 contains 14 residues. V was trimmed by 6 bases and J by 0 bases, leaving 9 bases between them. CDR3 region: CASSQQVSNQPQHF. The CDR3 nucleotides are TGTGCCAGCAGTCAACAGGTTAGCAATCAGCCCCAGCATTTT. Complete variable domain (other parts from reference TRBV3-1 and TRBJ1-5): DTAVSQTPKYLVTQMGNDKSIKCEQNLGHDTMYWYKQDSKKFLKIMFSYNNKELIINETVPNRFSPKSPDKAHLNLHINSLELGDSAVYFCASSQQVSNQPQHFGDGTRLSIL.

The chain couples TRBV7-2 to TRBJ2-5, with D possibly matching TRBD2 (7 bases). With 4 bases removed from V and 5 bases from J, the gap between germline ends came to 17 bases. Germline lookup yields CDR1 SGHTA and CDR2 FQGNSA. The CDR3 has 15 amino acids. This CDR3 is CASSSGLGGEETQYF. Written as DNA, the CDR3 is TGTGCCAGCAGCTCCGGACTAGGGGGGGAGGAGACCCAGTACTTC.

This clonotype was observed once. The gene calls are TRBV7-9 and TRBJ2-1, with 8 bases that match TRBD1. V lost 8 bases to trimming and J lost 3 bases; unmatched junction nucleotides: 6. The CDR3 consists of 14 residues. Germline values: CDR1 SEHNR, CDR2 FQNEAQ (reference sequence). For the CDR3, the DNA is TGTGCCAGCCTCCAGGGGGCGGTCTACAATGAGCAGTTCTTC. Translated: CASLQGAVYNEQFF. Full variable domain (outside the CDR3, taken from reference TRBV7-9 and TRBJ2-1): DTGVSQNPRHKITKRGQNVTFRCDPISEHNRLYWYRQTLGQGPEFLTYFQNEAQLEKSRLLSDRFSAERPKGSFSTLEIQRTEQGDSAMYLCASLQGAVYNEQFFGPGTRLTVL.